The text below deals with one T cell receptor beta chain. Its target is unknown. The data originate from a study of response to subunit inactivated influenza vaccine. MiXCR, run by TCRdb on the RT-PCR reads, gives a single entry per CDR3 protein. The sample lists about 780,000 distinct CDR3 sequences, about 18% occurring once. The study, taken as a whole, reports: T cells newly recruited by each seasonal influenza vaccination are few, the authors suggested.

This CDR3 is built from 15 residues. V was trimmed by 3 bases and J by 1 base, leaving 10 bases between them. The sequence was obtained from a man aged 50-60 years who received an inactivated influenza vaccine. This material consisted of PBMCs from blood, taken about 5 days after vaccination. The chain uses TRBV12-3 or TRBV12-4 and TRBJ1-3; D uncertain. This chain's CDR3 is CASSFGLNSGNTIYF. CDR3 in DNA: TGTGCCAGCAGTTTCGGGTTAAATTCTGGAAACACCATATATTTT.